The 26 T cell receptor beta chains below were found in one sample sequenced in a study of blood T cell repertoires in COVID-19. The protocol was immunoSEQ multiplex PCR, while the TCRdb copy is restricted to in-frame clones and leaves out a portion. Altogether 88,000 or so clones are present, roughly 90% being singletons, with the ten largest covering roughly 2%. The specimen sequenced was peripheral blood. Source of these receptors: a man in his forties or fifties with acute or convalescent COVID-19.

The chain links TRBV5-5 to TRBJ1-1; 8 bases map to TRBD1. This CDR3 region has 14 residues. V was pared by 3 bases and J by 1 base, with 2 bases of the junction left unmatched. Germline-derived CDR1 and CDR2 are SGHKS and YYEKEE (reference sequence). CDR3 residues: CASSSGQGNTEAFF. The CDR3, as DNA: TGTGCCAGCAGCTCCGGACAGGGGAACACTGAAGCTTTCTTT.

The chain uses TRBV2 and TRBJ2-7, with D possibly being TRBD2 (7 bases). Germline values: CDR1 SNHLY, CDR2 FYNNEI. CDR3 size: 16 residues. The ends were cut back, 7 bases at V and 0 bases at J, with 19 bases in the middle. The CDR3 loop reads CASNTGSGGSSYEQYF. DNA for the CDR3: TGTGCCAGCAATACAGGGTCGGGGGGAAGCTCCTACGAGCAGTACTTC.

The chain carries TRBV19 and TRBJ1-5; no clear D. The CDR3 sequence is 15 residues long. Trimming shortened V by 3 bases and J by 2 bases, and 11 bases separated the two germline ends. CDR1 and CDR2 from the germline V gene are LNHDA and SQIVND (reference sequence). The DNA for the CDR3 is TGTGCCAGTAGTATCGGGTTGGGTGGCAATCAGCCCCAGCATTTT. Translating it yields CASSIGLGGNQPQHF. The full variable domain, completed using reference TRBV19 and TRBJ1-5, is DGGITQSPKYLFRKEGQNVTLSCEQNLNHDAMYWYRQDPGQGLRLIYYSQIVNDFQKGDIAEGYSVSREKKESFPLTVTSAQKNPTAFYLCASSIGLGGNQPQHFGDGTRLSIL.

This chain joins TRBV7-2 and TRBJ2-1; D ambiguous. V was shortened by 3 bases and J by 7 bases, with 16 bases between the two germline ends. CDR3 length: 15 residues. Germline assignment: CDR1 SGHTA and CDR2 FQGNSA. This CDR3 reads CASSFGRMSTNEQFF. For the CDR3, the DNA is TGTGCCAGCAGCTTTGGCAGGATGTCGACGAATGAGCAGTTCTTC.

J is TRBJ1-1 and V is TRBV19, with D perhaps matching TRBD1 (5 bases). CDR1 and CDR2 from the germline V gene are LNHDA and SQIVND (reference sequence). The germline V and J ends were trimmed by 5 bases and 5 bases, with 18 bases remaining between them. This CDR3 has 15 amino acids. The CDR3 DNA is TGTGCCAGTAGTCTCCTAGAAGGGGCAATTACTGAAGCTTTCTTT. Its protein product is CASSLLEGAITEAFF. The whole variable domain, remainder taken from reference TRBV19 and TRBJ1-1, is DGGITQSPKYLFRKEGQNVTLSCEQNLNHDAMYWYRQDPGQGLRLIYYSQIVNDFQKGDIAEGYSVSREKKESFPLTVTSAQKNPTAFYLCASSLLEGAITEAFFGQGTRLTVV.

This clone showed up just once. One end of the junction fails to match germline, which may point to a read error. The gene calls are TRBV7-2 and TRBJ2-4; 7 nucleotides align to TRBD1. In germline, CDR1 is SGHTA, CDR2 FQGNSA. CDR3 length: 16 amino acids. Here the CDR3 DNA reads TGTGCCAGCAGCCCCACGACAGGGCGGGCCAGAAACATTCAGTACTTC. Encoded protein: CASSPTTGRARNIQYF.

The rearrangement links TRBV5-6 to TRBJ1-4; D possibly corresponds to TRBD1 (6 bases). Looked up from germline, CDR1 is SGHDT and CDR2 is YYEEEE. The CDR3 runs to 14 residues. V lost 4 bases, J lost 8 bases, and 15 bases lay in between. The chain's CDR3 is CASSGDNSREKLFF. The CDR3 DNA sequence: TGTGCCAGCAGCGGGGACAACTCTCGCGAAAAACTGTTTTTT.

V usage is TRBV18 and J usage is TRBJ2-1, with 7 nucleotides matching TRBD1. The CDR3 spans 16 residues. Germline CDR1 and CDR2: KGHSH and LQKENI. V gave up 3 bases and J gave up 3 bases; unmatched junction bases: 8. CDR3: CASSPLPGQFYNEQFF. For the CDR3, the DNA is TGTGCCAGCTCACCTCTTCCGGGACAGTTCTACAATGAGCAGTTCTTC.

The V gene is TRBV7-6, the J gene TRBJ2-3; 7 bases agree with TRBD2. The length of the CDR3 is 15 residues. CDR1 and CDR2 (germline): SGHVS, FNYEAQ. The V and J ends lost 1 base and 2 bases, in that order; junction bases with no gene match: 3. The CDR3 bases are TGTGCCAGCAGCTTAGTTGGGACTATCACAGATACGCAGTATTTT. Translation: CASSLVGTITDTQYF.

The genes are TRBV5-1 and TRBJ1-2; the D is unclear. There are 14 residues in the CDR3. V was clipped by 0 bases and J by 8 bases, with 14 bases between them. In germline, CDR1 is SGHRS, CDR2 YFSETQ. For the CDR3, the DNA is TGCGCCAGCAGCTTGGGTGGTTCGGGTTCCGGCTACACCTTC. Its translation is CASSLGGSGSGYTF.

This chain joins TRBV30 and TRBJ1-6; possibly TRBD1 for D (5 bases). This CDR3 has 15 amino acids. Trimming pared 4 bases from V and 0 bases from J, leaving 10 bases between. The V gene's germline CDR1 is GTSNPN and CDR2 SVGIG (reference sequence). CDR3 DNA sequence: TGTGCCTGGAAAAGGGGCGGCTCCTATAATTCACCCCTCCACTTT. It translates to CAWKRGGSYNSPLHF.

The rearrangement joins TRBV6-5 to TRBJ2-5, with 10 bases fitting TRBD2. The V and J ends lost 4 bases and 5 bases, in that order; junction bases with no gene match: 10. The germline V gene encodes CDR1 MNHEY and CDR2 SVGAGI. The CDR3 is 16 amino acids. The CDR3 DNA reads TGTGCCAGCAGTTGGCTAGCGGGGGCACGGAGGGAGACCCAGTACTTC. As protein: CASSWLAGARRETQYF.

The rearrangement links TRBV27 to TRBJ2-1; D may be TRBD2 (6 bases). V gave up 8 bases and J gave up 7 bases, with 18 bases separating them. This CDR3 is 14 amino acids long. Germline V gene sequence: CDR1 MNHEY, CDR2 SMNVEV (reference sequence). The CDR3 coding sequence is TGTGCCAGCTGGAGTGGAGCGGGTACGAATGAGCAGTTCTTC. It yields the protein CASWSGAGTNEQFF.

This clone was seen just once. The chain is built from TRBV29-1 and TRBJ2-1; unclear D gene. CDR1 is SQVTM and CDR2 is ANQGSEA in the germline V gene. This CDR3 region has 12 residues. V lost 7 bases to trimming and J lost 1 base, with 8 bases between them. The CDR3 nucleotides read TGCAGCGGGGCCAGGTCCTACAATGAGCAGTTCTTC. Encoded protein: CSGARSYNEQFF.

The chain employs TRBV7-2 and TRBJ1-5; maybe TRBD1 (5 bases). The V and J ends lost 1 base and 7 bases respectively, with 8 bases between them. There are 13 residues in the CDR3. Per the germline V gene, CDR1 is SGHTA and CDR2 is FQGNSA. CDR3: CASSLDRNQPQHF. CDR3 bases: TGTGCCAGCAGCTTAGACAGGAACCAGCCCCAGCATTTT.

The V gene is TRBV9, the J gene TRBJ1-3, with D possibly matching TRBD1 (5 bases). Germline V gene data show CDR1 as SGDLS and CDR2 as YYNGEE. CDR3 size: 16 residues. Trimming cost V 4 bases and J 0 bases, with 14 bases left between them. CDR3 coding DNA: TGTGCCAGCAGCTCTTCGACAGTCCCCTCTGGAAACACCATATATTTT. Its protein product is CASSSSTVPSGNTIYF.

The rearrangement joins TRBV25-1 to TRBJ2-3; maybe TRBD2 (5 bases). CDR1 and CDR2 from the germline V gene are MGHDK and SYGVNS. The CDR3 runs to 16 residues. Trimming stripped 4 bases from V and 2 bases from J, with 16 bases between. CDR3 sequence: CASSAGLTLATDTQYF. The CDR3 DNA reads TGTGCCAGCAGTGCAGGACTTACCCTAGCCACAGATACGCAGTATTTT.

This chain joins TRBV5-1 and TRBJ1-1, with 10 positions matching TRBD1. This CDR3 has 14 amino acids. The J segment lost 5 bases and the V segment lost 7 bases, leaving 8 bases of the junction unmatched. CDR1 and CDR2 (germline): SGHRS, YFSETQ. The CDR3 bases are TGCGCCAGCGGTCTAGGGACAGGGGTGACTGAAGCTTTCTTT. Residues: CASGLGTGVTEAFF.

This clone was detected once. This chain connects TRBV6-6 to TRBJ2-5, with a possible D match to TRBD2 (6 bases). Germline V gene sequence: CDR1 MNHNY, CDR2 SVGAGI (reference sequence). The CDR3 loop spans 15 amino acids. V was pared by 0 bases and J by 2 bases, with 10 bases between. The CDR3 reads CASSYSSGLQETQYF. The DNA of the CDR3 is TGTGCCAGCAGTTACTCTAGCGGCCTACAAGAGACCCAGTACTTC.

The chain couples TRBV29-1 to TRBJ2-2; a weak D match, TRBD1 (6 bases). The V end was cut by 5 bases, the J end by 0 bases, with 13 bases between. Per germline, CDR1 SQVTM and CDR2 ANQGSEA. The CDR3 runs 15 residues. The CDR3 region is CSVLYRAPNTGELFF. CDR3 in DNA: TGCAGCGTTTTATACAGGGCTCCGAACACCGGGGAGCTGTTTTTT.

The rearrangement uses TRBV19 and TRBJ2-5; D possibly corresponds to TRBD2 (5 bases). This CDR3 region has 15 residues. Germline CDR1 reads LNHDA; CDR2 reads SQIVND (reference sequence). V lost 5 bases, J lost 4 bases, and 17 bases lay in between. The CDR3 spells CASSRATTDIETQYF. The CDR3 DNA reads TGTGCCAGTAGTCGTGCGACTACCGACATAGAGACCCAGTACTTC. Variable domain in full (rest from reference TRBV19 and TRBJ2-5): DGGITQSPKYLFRKEGQNVTLSCEQNLNHDAMYWYRQDPGQGLRLIYYSQIVNDFQKGDIAEGYSVSREKKESFPLTVTSAQKNPTAFYLCASSRATTDIETQYFGPGTRLLVL.

This chain's CDR3 is CASSSTGTSGPDNEQFF. CDR3 sequence (DNA): TGTGCCAGTAGTTCGACCGGGACTAGCGGGCCAGATAATGAGCAGTTCTTC. This chain links TRBV19 with TRBJ2-1; 12 bases are a match to TRBD2. V shed 5 bases, J shed 7 bases, and the junction held 12 bases outside the gene matches. Germline assignment: CDR1 LNHDA and CDR2 SQIVND (reference sequence). There are 17 residues in the CDR3.

The CDR3 sequence is CASSPRDSFSYNSPLHF. CDR3 DNA: TGTGCCAGCAGCCCCCGCGATTCGTTCTCCTATAATTCACCCCTCCACTTT. This chain joins TRBV9 and TRBJ1-6; D not resolved. Germline-derived CDR1 and CDR2 are SGDLS and YYNGEE. The CDR3 sequence is 17 residues long. The V end lost 4 bases, the J end lost 0 bases, and 14 bases lay between the germline ends.

A few counts support this clone. This same CDR3 is encoded by further DNA sequences in the sample. V is TRBV7-2 and J is TRBJ1-1; 7 nucleotides agree with TRBD1. Unmatched junction bases numbered 3, after V lost 5 bases and J lost 0 bases. The CDR3 sequence is 14 residues long. Germline CDR1 is SGHTA and CDR2 is FQGNSA. Here the CDR3 reads CASSLDRVNTEAFF. In nucleotides, the CDR3 is TGTGCCAGCAGCCTCGACAGGGTGAACACTGAAGCTTTCTTT.

J is TRBJ1-1 and V is TRBV5-1; 7 bases fit TRBD1. Trimming removed 3 bases from V and 1 base from J; junction bases left unmatched: 6. The CDR3 totals 15 residues. CDR1 and CDR2 from the germline V gene are SGHRS and YFSETQ. CDR3 protein: CASSSTYRGNTEAFF. Written as DNA, the CDR3 is TGCGCCAGCAGCTCTACATACAGGGGGAACACTGAAGCTTTCTTT.

The chain is built from TRBV4-2 and TRBJ2-7; TRBD2 matches 11 bases. The length of the CDR3 is 16 residues. The J segment lost 0 bases and the V segment lost 4 bases, leaving 5 bases of the junction unmatched. The germline V gene has CDR1 LGHNA and CDR2 YNFKEQ. The CDR3 bases are TGTGCCAGCAGCCCGGGACTAGCGGAACACTCCTACGAGCAGTACTTC. Its protein product is CASSPGLAEHSYEQYF.